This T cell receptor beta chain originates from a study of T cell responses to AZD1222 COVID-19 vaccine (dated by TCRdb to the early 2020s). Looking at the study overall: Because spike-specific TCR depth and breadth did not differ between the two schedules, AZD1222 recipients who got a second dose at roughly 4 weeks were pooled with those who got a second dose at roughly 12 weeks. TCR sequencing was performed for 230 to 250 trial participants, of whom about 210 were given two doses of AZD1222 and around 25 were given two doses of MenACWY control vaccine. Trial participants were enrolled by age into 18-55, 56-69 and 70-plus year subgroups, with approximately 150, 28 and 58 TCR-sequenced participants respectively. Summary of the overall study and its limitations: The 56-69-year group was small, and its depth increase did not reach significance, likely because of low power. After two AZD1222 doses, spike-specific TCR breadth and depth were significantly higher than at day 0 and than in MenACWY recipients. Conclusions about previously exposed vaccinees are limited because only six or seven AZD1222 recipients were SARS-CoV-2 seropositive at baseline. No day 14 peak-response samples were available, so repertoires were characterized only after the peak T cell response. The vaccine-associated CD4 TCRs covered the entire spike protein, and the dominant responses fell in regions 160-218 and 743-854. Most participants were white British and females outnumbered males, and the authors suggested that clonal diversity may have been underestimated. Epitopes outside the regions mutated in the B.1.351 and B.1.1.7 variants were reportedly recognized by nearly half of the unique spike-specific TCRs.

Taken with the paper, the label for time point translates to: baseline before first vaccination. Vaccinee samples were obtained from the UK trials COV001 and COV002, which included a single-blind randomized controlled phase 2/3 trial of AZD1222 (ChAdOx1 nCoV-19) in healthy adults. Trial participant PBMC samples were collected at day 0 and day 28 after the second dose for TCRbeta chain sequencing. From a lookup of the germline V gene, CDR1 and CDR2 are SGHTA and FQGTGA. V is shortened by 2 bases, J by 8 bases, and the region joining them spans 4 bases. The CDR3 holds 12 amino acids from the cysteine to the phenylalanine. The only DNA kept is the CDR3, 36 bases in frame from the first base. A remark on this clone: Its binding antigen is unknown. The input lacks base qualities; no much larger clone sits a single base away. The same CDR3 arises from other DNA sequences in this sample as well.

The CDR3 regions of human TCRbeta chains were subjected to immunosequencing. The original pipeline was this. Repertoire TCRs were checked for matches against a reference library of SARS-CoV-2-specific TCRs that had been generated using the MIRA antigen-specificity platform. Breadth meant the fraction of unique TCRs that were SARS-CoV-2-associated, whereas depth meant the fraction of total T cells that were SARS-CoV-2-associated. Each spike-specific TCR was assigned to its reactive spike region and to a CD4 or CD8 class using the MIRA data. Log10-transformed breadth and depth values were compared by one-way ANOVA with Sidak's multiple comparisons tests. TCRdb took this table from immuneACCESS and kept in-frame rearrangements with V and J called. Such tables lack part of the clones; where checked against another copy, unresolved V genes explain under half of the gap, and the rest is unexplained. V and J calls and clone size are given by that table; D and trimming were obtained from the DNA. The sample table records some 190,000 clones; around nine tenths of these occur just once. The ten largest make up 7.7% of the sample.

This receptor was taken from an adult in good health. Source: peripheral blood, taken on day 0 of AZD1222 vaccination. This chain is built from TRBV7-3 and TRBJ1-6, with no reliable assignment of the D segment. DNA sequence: TGTGCCAGCAGCTTAGGGGATTCACCCCTCCACTTT. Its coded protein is CASSLGDSPLHF.